The 31 T cell receptor beta chains reported below all come from one sample, sequenced in a study of quantifying T cell responses using KT2 cells. On the study more broadly: RNA was reverse transcribed with TCR alpha and beta constant-region primers.

A single-stranded UMI oligo with SP2 sequence was ligated to cDNA 3' ends. The first PCR ran around 4 cycles with an equimolar RC1.1 and RC1.2 beta primer mix. Using its own MiXCR run on the UMI-ligation and nested PCR reads, TCRdb lists one record per CDR3 protein. The table has over 35,000 distinct CDR3 sequences, approximately 15% seen once; the top ten hold around 43%. Sequenced input: PBMCs spiked with cells of the T cell clone KT2. These receptors came from a human donor.

The chain combines TRBV6-2 or TRBV6-3 with TRBJ2-6, with a weak D call TRBD2 (6 bases). Per germline, CDR1 MNHEY and CDR2 SVGEGT. This CDR3 has 15 amino acids. Between the trimmed V and J ends, which lost 4 bases and 3 bases, there was a span of 10 bases. CDR3 loop: CASSSGSGGANVLTF. The CDR3 nucleotides read TGTGCCAGCAGTTCTGGTAGCGGTGGGGCCAACGTCCTGACTTTC.

This clonotype was counted many times. The V and J genes are TRBV11-2 and TRBJ2-1; possible D gene TRBD2, 5 bases. The CDR3 runs to 14 residues. Germline CDR1 and CDR2: SGHAT and FQNNGV. The V end lost 2 bases, the J end lost 8 bases, and 13 bases lay between the germline ends. The CDR3 DNA reads as TGTGCCAGCAGCTTAAGGAGAGGGCCGGATGAGCAGTTCTTC. As protein: CASSLRRGPDEQFF.

V usage is TRBV19 and J usage is TRBJ1-5, with a possible D match to TRBD1 (6 bases). The CDR3 totals 15 residues. V lost 3 bases and J 1 base, leaving 10 bases between the germline ends. From germline, CDR1 is LNHDA and CDR2 SQIVND (reference sequence). The CDR3 region is CASSMRTVSNQPQHF. CDR3 DNA: TGTGCCAGTAGTATGAGGACAGTCAGCAATCAGCCCCAGCATTTT.

The V and J genes are TRBV6-1 and TRBJ2-6; the match to TRBD2 covers 7 bases. The CDR3 runs to 16 residues. V shed 4 bases, J shed 1 base, and the junction held 4 bases outside the gene matches. Germline V gene sequence: CDR1 MNHNS, CDR2 SASEGT. The CDR3 coding sequence is TGTGCCAGCAGTGTGGTGGGAGGGTCTGGGGCCAACGTCCTGACTTTC. Translated: CASSVVGGSGANVLTF.

This clonotype showed up just a few times. The gene calls are TRBV3-1 and TRBJ2-5; D unclear. V lost 0 bases and J lost 0, with 5 bases in between. Germline-derived CDR1 and CDR2 are LGHDT and YNNKEL (reference sequence). The CDR3 has 14 amino acids. The CDR3 loop is CASSQDANQETQYF. The CDR3 DNA reads TGTGCCAGCAGCCAAGACGCTAACCAAGAGACCCAGTACTTC.

This clonotype was seen repeatedly, ten times or more. This chain uses TRBV27 with TRBJ2-7; a weak D match, TRBD2 (5 bases). Germline V gene lookup returns CDR1 MNHEY and CDR2 SMNVEV (reference sequence). Deletions cut 3 bases from V and 5 bases from J, with 8 bases between. CDR3 size: 12 residues. In nucleotides, the CDR3 is TGTGCCAGCAGTTTCACTAGAGACGAGCAGTACTTC. This encodes CASSFTRDEQYF.

A few counts support this clonotype. The genes are TRBV12-3 or TRBV12-4 and TRBJ2-7; D call uncertain. The V gene lost 2 bases and the J gene lost 3 bases, with 5 bases spanning the gap. This CDR3 has 12 residues. The CDR3 nucleotides are TGTGCCAGCAGTTTAAACCGCTACGAGCAGTACTTC. It encodes CASSLNRYEQYF.

This chain connects TRBV5-4 to TRBJ2-1; D is ambiguous. Trimming shortened V by 0 bases and J by 7 bases, and 11 bases separated the two germline ends. This CDR3 has 14 amino acids. The germline V gene encodes CDR1 SGHNT and CDR2 YYREEE (reference sequence). The DNA for the CDR3 is TGTGCCAGCAGCTTGGACCCTGGGCGGAATGAGCAGTTCTTC. Protein sequence: CASSLDPGRNEQFF.

The V and J genes are TRBV7-6 and TRBJ2-7, with TRBD2 matching over 9 bases. In germline, CDR1 is SGHVS, CDR2 FNYEAQ. The CDR3 is 20 residues long. Trimming cost V 3 bases and J 3 bases; bases outside gene matches: 21. CDR3 in DNA: TGTGCCAGCAGCTTTTACCAGTTGGTGGTAGCGGGAGCGACCCACTACGAGCAGTACTTC. Amino acids: CASSFYQLVVAGATHYEQYF. Full variable domain (outside the CDR3, taken from reference TRBV7-6 and TRBJ2-7): GAGVSQSPRYKVTKRGQDVALRCDPISGHVSLYWYRQALGQGPEFLTYFNYEAQQDKSGLPNDRFSAERPEGSISTLTIQRTEQRDSAMYRCASSFYQLVVAGATHYEQYFGPGTRLTVT.

This clonotype was detected only a few times. V gene TRBV9 combines with J gene TRBJ2-2; D remains unclear. V lost 2 bases and J lost 6, with 5 bases in between. CDR3 length equals 12 residues. Germline CDR1 and CDR2: SGDLS and YYNGEE. In nucleotides, the CDR3 is TGTGCCAGCAGCGTCCTATCCGGGGAGCTGTTTTTT. It encodes CASSVLSGELFF.

The sample holds a few counts of this clonotype. The chain combines TRBV4-2 with TRBJ1-4, with no clear D. V lost 4 bases to trimming and J lost 2 bases, with 11 bases between them. The CDR3 runs 15 residues. Germline CDR1 is LGHNA and CDR2 is YNFKEQ. The CDR3 here is CASSRRSTTNEKLFF. CDR3 DNA: TGTGCCAGCAGCCGCAGGAGCACGACTAATGAAAAACTGTTTTTT.

The chain links TRBV29-1 to TRBJ1-4; 9 bases map to TRBD1. Germline assignment: CDR1 SQVTM and CDR2 ANQGSEA. The CDR3 contains 14 residues. Losses at the gene ends were 5 bases for V and 8 bases for J; bases not matched to a gene: 9. The CDR3 coding sequence is TGCAGCGTTAATACCGGGACAGGGAACGAAAAACTGTTTTTT. It encodes CSVNTGTGNEKLFF.

Ten or more counts support this clonotype. The chain combines TRBV7-2 with TRBJ2-3; 14 bases are a match to TRBD2. The CDR3 is 18 residues long. The ends lost 4 bases at V and 0 bases at J; junction bases unmatched: 6. Germline V gene sequence: CDR1 SGHTA, CDR2 FQGNSA. The DNA of the CDR3 is TGTGCCAGCAGCTCGAGGACTAGCGGGAGGACTAGCACAGATACGCAGTATTTT. This encodes CASSSRTSGRTSTDTQYF.

The chain recombines TRBV5-1 with TRBJ1-1; no reliable D call. The CDR3 is 15 residues long. V was trimmed by 2 bases and J by 1 base, leaving 12 bases between them. Per the germline V gene, CDR1 is SGHRS and CDR2 is YFSETQ. This CDR3 is CASSFFTGANTEAFF. DNA for the CDR3: TGCGCCAGCAGCTTCTTTACGGGCGCGAACACTGAAGCTTTCTTT.

V is TRBV9 and J is TRBJ2-3; 9 nucleotides align to TRBD2. After removal of 6 bases from V and 2 bases from J, the junction contained 13 bases not matched to a gene. Per germline, CDR1 SGDLS and CDR2 YYNGEE. This CDR3 region has 17 residues. The chain's CDR3 is CASNLALAGEDTDTQYF. The CDR3 DNA sequence: TGTGCCAGCAACCTGGCTTTAGCGGGAGAGGACACAGATACGCAGTATTTT.

This clonotype was detected many times. The chain is built from TRBV29-1 and TRBJ2-1; no firm D call. With 3 bases removed from V and 4 bases from J, the gap between germline ends came to 16 bases. The germline gives CDR1 SQVTM, CDR2 ANQGSEA. The CDR3 loop spans 15 amino acids. CDR3 DNA sequence: TGCAGCGTTGATCGGTTCGATTCGTTATACAATGAGCAGTTCTTC. Amino acids: CSVDRFDSLYNEQFF.

This clonotype was observed a handful of times. The chain carries TRBV14 and TRBJ1-2; D is unresolved. Germline V lookup: CDR1 SGHDN, CDR2 FVKESK. The CDR3 sequence is 15 residues long. V was pared by 0 bases and J by 9 bases, with 17 bases between. The CDR3 loop reads CASSQDSLGITRYTF. CDR3 DNA sequence: TGTGCCAGCAGCCAAGATTCGTTAGGAATTACCCGCTACACCTTC.

This clonotype was found a few times. This rearrangement joins TRBV6-5 to TRBJ1-6, with 7 nucleotides matching TRBD1. This CDR3 comprises 16 residues. The germline V gene has CDR1 MNHEY and CDR2 SVGAGI. Losses at the gene ends were 6 bases for V and 5 bases for J; bases not matched to a gene: 10. This chain's CDR3 is CASSLSRQGNNSPLHF. The CDR3 coding sequence is TGTGCCAGCAGCCTCTCGCGACAGGGCAATAATTCACCCCTCCACTTT.

The sample holds a few counts of this clonotype. The V call is TRBV6-2 or TRBV6-3, the J call TRBJ2-1; 9 bases map to TRBD2. V shed 6 bases and J 5 bases; nucleotides not matched to a gene: 5. From germline, CDR1 is MNHEY and CDR2 SVGEGT. The length of the CDR3 is 14 residues. CDR3 DNA: TGTGCCAGCAGGCTAGCGGGATCCAACAATGAGCAGTTCTTC. This sequence encodes CASRLAGSNNEQFF.

In this sample, this clonotype turned up a few times. The CDR3 DNA reads TGTGCCAGCAGGGGGGCCGGGACTAGCTCCTACAATGAGCAGTTCTTC. Amino acids: CASRGAGTSSYNEQFF. This chain links TRBV28 with TRBJ2-1; 8 bases line up with TRBD2. The CDR3 totals 16 residues. From germline, CDR1 is MDHEN and CDR2 SYDVKM. Trimming removed 6 bases from V and 0 bases from J; junction bases left unmatched: 7.

V is TRBV7-9 and J is TRBJ2-1, with TRBD1 matching 7 bases. The CDR3 contains 13 residues. V lost 5 bases to trimming and J lost 9 bases; unmatched junction nucleotides: 7. The germline CDR1 and CDR2 sequences are SEHNR and FQNEAQ (reference sequence). As DNA, the CDR3 is TGTGCCAGCAGCACAATAGACAGGGTTGAGCAGTTCTTC. Translation: CASSTIDRVEQFF.

This sequence joins TRBV29-1 and TRBJ2-3; 13 bases agree with TRBD2. The CDR3 length is 18 residues. Germline V gene sequence: CDR1 SQVTM, CDR2 ANQGSEA. V was pared by 7 bases and J by 2 bases, with 15 bases of the junction left unmatched. CDR3 DNA: TGCAGCGCCTCCGGGACTAGCGGGATGATATGGGTCACAGATACGCAGTATTTT. Protein product: CSASGTSGMIWVTDTQYF.

This chain connects TRBV6-5 to TRBJ2-3, with D tentatively TRBD2 (6 bases). Trimming cost V 8 bases and J 4 bases, with 22 bases left between them. The CDR3 runs to 16 residues. Germline lookup yields CDR1 MNHEY and CDR2 SVGAGI. The CDR3, as DNA: TGTGCCAGCGGGACTCACGGGGCTGGTTTGGCAGATACGCAGTATTTT. Encoded protein: CASGTHGAGLADTQYF.

The genes are TRBV7-3 and TRBJ2-2, with TRBD1 as a possible D gene (6 bases). Trimming cost V 5 bases and J 5 bases, with 18 bases left between them. Germline V CDR1 and CDR2: SGHTA, FQGTGA. This CDR3 has 16 amino acids. DNA for the CDR3: TGTGCCAGCAGCCCTAGTGCCCTGACAGGAACCGGGGAGCTGTTTTTT. Translated: CASSPSALTGTGELFF.

This chain connects TRBV6-5 to TRBJ2-3; D is possibly TRBD1 (6 bases). This CDR3 spans 15 amino acids. V was pared by 5 bases and J by 2 bases, with 14 bases between. CDR1 is MNHEY and CDR2 is SVGAGI in the germline V gene. The CDR3 is CASSTIGGNTDTQYF. The DNA of the CDR3 is TGTGCCAGCAGTACAATAGGGGGAAACACAGATACGCAGTATTTT.

V is TRBV20-1 and J is TRBJ1-6, with D possibly TRBD1 on 5 matching bases. The CDR3 spans 15 residues. Trimming left V 5 bases short and J 5 bases short, with 16 bases between. Germline V gene sequence: CDR1 DFQATT, CDR2 SNEGSKA (reference sequence). The CDR3 DNA sequence: TGCAGTGCTCCCCCGGACACGGTCGATAATTCACCCCTCCACTTT. Amino acids: CSAPPDTVDNSPLHF.

The CDR3 DNA is TGTGCCAGCAGCTTAGAAGGGAGCGGAAACTACGAGCAGTACTTC. Residues: CASSLEGSGNYEQYF. The chain has TRBV7-2 and TRBJ2-7, with D possibly TRBD2 on 5 matching bases. Between the trimmed V and J ends, which lost 1 base and 3 bases, there was a span of 13 bases. Germline CDR1 SGHTA, CDR2 FQGNSA. CDR3 length equals 15 residues. The whole variable domain, filled in from reference TRBV7-2 and TRBJ2-7, reads GAGVSQSPSNKVTEKGKDVELRCDPISGHTALYWYRQSLGQGLEFLIYFQGNSAPDKSGLPSDRFSAERTGGSVSTLTIQRTQQEDSAVYLCASSLEGSGNYEQYFGPGTRLTVT.

This sequence joins TRBV29-1 and TRBJ2-1; tentative D call: TRBD2 (6 bases). Germline assignment: CDR1 SQVTM and CDR2 ANQGSEA. CDR3 length: 13 amino acids. V was shortened by 8 bases and J by 0 bases, with 11 bases between the two germline ends. The CDR3 sequence: CSHSGSSYNEQFF. The CDR3 region has the DNA TGCAGCCACTCCGGGAGCTCCTACAATGAGCAGTTCTTC.

This clonotype occurred a few times. V usage is TRBV6-1 and J usage is TRBJ1-2, with D uncertain. The CDR3 is 14 residues long. Trimming cost V 1 base and J 4 bases, with 10 bases left between them. Looked up from germline, CDR1 is MNHNS and CDR2 is SASEGT. CDR3 DNA: TGTGCCAGCAGTGAAGTACGGGGTCCCTATGGCTACACCTTC. This encodes CASSEVRGPYGYTF.

The CDR3: CASSPRGGTTSYNEQFF. Here the CDR3 DNA reads TGTGCCAGCAGCCCGCGGGGGGGGACTACCTCCTACAATGAGCAGTTCTTC. V is TRBV7-2 and J is TRBJ2-1; 9 bases fit TRBD2. CDR1 SGHTA and CDR2 FQGNSA come from the germline V gene. This CDR3 spans 17 amino acids. V lost 5 bases and J lost 0; bases outside the gene matches: 8.

CDR3 amino acids: CASKPGQGSDTQYF. CDR3 coding DNA: TGTGCCAGCAAACCGGGACAGGGGTCTGATACGCAGTATTTT. The chain employs TRBV27 and TRBJ2-3; 10 bases are shared with TRBD1. V was pared by 7 bases and J by 6 bases, with 7 bases of the junction left unmatched. The V gene's germline CDR1 is MNHEY and CDR2 SMNVEV (reference sequence). This CDR3 contains 14 residues.